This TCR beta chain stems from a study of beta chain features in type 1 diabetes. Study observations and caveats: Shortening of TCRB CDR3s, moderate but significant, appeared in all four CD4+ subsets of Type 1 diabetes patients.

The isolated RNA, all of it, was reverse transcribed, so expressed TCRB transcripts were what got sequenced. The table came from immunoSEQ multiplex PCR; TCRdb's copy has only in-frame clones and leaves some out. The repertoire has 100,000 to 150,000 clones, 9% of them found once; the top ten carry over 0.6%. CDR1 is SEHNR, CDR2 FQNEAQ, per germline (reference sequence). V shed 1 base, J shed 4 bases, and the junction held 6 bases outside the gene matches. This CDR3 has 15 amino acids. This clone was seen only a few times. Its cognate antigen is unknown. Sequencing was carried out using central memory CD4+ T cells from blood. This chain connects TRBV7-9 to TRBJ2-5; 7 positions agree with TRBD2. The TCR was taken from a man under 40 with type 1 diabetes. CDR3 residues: CASSLGSPGGETQYF. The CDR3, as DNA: TGTGCCAGCAGCTTAGGGAGCCCGGGGGGAGAGACCCAGTACTTC.